A single T cell receptor beta chain is shown here with its context. This entry is derived from a study of siplizumab effects on memory and regulatory T cells. Only in-frame clones appear in the TCRdb table, and some are missing; sequencing was by immunoSEQ multiplex PCR. The profile shows tens of thousands of clones, about 90% of them singletons. Trimming at V came to 2 bases and at J to 4 bases, leaving 5 bases not matched to a gene. This CDR3 comprises 15 residues. Germline V gives CDR1 MNHEY, CDR2 SVGAGI. The sample consisted of CD8+ T cells sorted from blood. This chain joins TRBV6-5 and TRBJ2-1, with 7 bases that match TRBD2. This TCR was recovered from a human donor in good health. CDR3 in amino acids: CASSYEAGQYNEQFF. The CDR3 DNA follows: TGTGCCAGCAGTTACGAAGCGGGGCAATACAATGAGCAGTTCTTC.